Presented here are 25 T cell receptor beta chains from one specimen sequenced in a study of T-cell reconstitution after alpha-beta-depleted transplantation in children. Unique molecular identifiers tagged the TCRbeta library. Via MiXCR, TCRdb re-called the PCR reads, giving one row per CDR3 protein. The sample records hundreds of thousands of distinct CDR3 sequences, 9.5% to 15% being singletons. This material consisted of PBMCs from the stem cell graft donor, taken from the stem cell graft. All receptors come from a human donor who donated a stem cell graft to a child with acute lymphoblastic leukemia.

This clonotype was seen ten or more times. The chain uses TRBV6-5 and TRBJ1-4, with D uncertain. The germline CDR1 and CDR2 sequences are MNHEY and SVGAGI. The CDR3 runs to 14 residues. The germline V and J ends were trimmed by 0 bases and 4 bases, with 6 bases remaining between them. The CDR3 loop reads CASSYSEVNEKLFF. The DNA for the CDR3 is TGTGCCAGCAGTTACTCAGAGGTTAATGAAAAACTGTTTTTT.

This clonotype was counted at least ten times. This rearrangement joins TRBV5-1 to TRBJ2-2, with D maybe TRBD1 (6 bases). There are 15 residues in the CDR3. Germline CDR1 reads SGHRS; CDR2 reads YFSETQ. Between the trimmed V and J ends, which lost 5 bases and 0 bases, there was a span of 11 bases. The CDR3 is CASRSRGPNTGELFF. DNA for the CDR3: TGCGCCAGCAGGTCCAGGGGTCCGAACACCGGGGAGCTGTTTTTT.

This clonotype showed up many times. The rearrangement joins TRBV6-5 to TRBJ1-1, with D possibly matching TRBD1 (6 bases). Germline CDR1 is MNHEY and CDR2 is SVGAGI. V was shortened by 2 bases and J by 7 bases, with 14 bases between the two germline ends. The CDR3 totals 14 residues. The CDR3 nucleotides are TGTGCCAGCAGTTACCGGACAGATACTTATGAAGCTTTCTTT. It is translated as CASSYRTDTYEAFF.

This clonotype was seen ten or more times. The chain is built from TRBV25-1 and TRBJ2-1, with 14 bases fitting TRBD2. Germline V lookup: CDR1 MGHDK, CDR2 SYGVNS. The J segment lost 0 bases and the V segment lost 1 base, leaving 5 bases of the junction unmatched. The CDR3 contains 19 residues. The DNA for the CDR3 is TGTGCCAGCAGTGAATGGGGACTAGCGGGGGACAGCTCCTACAATGAGCAGTTCTTC. It yields the protein CASSEWGLAGDSSYNEQFF.

This clonotype appeared many times. The chain combines TRBV20-1 with TRBJ2-7; 8 positions match TRBD2. Germline CDR1 and CDR2: DFQATT and SNEGSKA (reference sequence). The CDR3 extends over 12 amino acids. V gave up 3 bases and J gave up 9 bases; unmatched junction bases: 7. As DNA, the CDR3 is TGCAGTGCTAGCGGGAGGGCGTCCGGGCAGTACTTC. The encoded protein is CSASGRASGQYF.

This clonotype was found many times. The V call is TRBV6-5, the J call TRBJ2-1, with 12 bases fitting TRBD2. Germline CDR1 MNHEY, CDR2 SVGAGI. The CDR3 extends over 16 amino acids. V shed 4 bases and J 8 bases; nucleotides not matched to a gene: 9. CDR3 sequence reads: CASSSTSGGLFDEQFF. CDR3 DNA sequence: TGTGCCAGCAGTTCGACTAGCGGGGGTCTGTTTGATGAGCAGTTCTTC.

V and J are TRBV29-1 and TRBJ2-6; D gene unclear. CDR3 length: 14 amino acids. Germline values: CDR1 SQVTM, CDR2 ANQGSEA. Trimming removed 5 bases from V and 4 bases from J, with 12 bases in between. CDR3 protein: CSVQAGSGANVLTF. The CDR3 DNA reads as TGCAGCGTTCAGGCTGGCTCCGGGGCCAACGTCCTGACTTTC. Based on the CDR3 plus reference TRBV29-1 and TRBJ2-6, the full variable domain is SAVISQKPSRDICQRGTSLTIQCQVDSQVTMMFWYRQQPGQSLTLIATANQGSEATYESGFVIDKFPISRPNLTFSTLTVSNMSPEDSSIYLCSVQAGSGANVLTFGAGSRLTVL.

This clonotype has only a few counts. V and J are TRBV20-1 and TRBJ2-2; either TRBD1 or TRBD2 may supply D (5 bases each). V was trimmed by 3 bases and J by 0 bases, leaving 8 bases between them. Germline CDR1 and CDR2: DFQATT and SNEGSKA (reference sequence). CDR3 size: 14 residues. CDR3: CSARGPTNTGELFF. CDR3 bases: TGCAGTGCTAGGGGACCGACGAACACCGGGGAGCTGTTTTTT.

This clonotype was seen at least ten times. This rearrangement joins TRBV5-1 to TRBJ2-6; 7 positions match TRBD1. The CDR3 runs to 19 residues. The trim removed 2 bases at V and 4 bases at J, leaving 15 bases unmatched. Germline assignment: CDR1 SGHRS and CDR2 YFSETQ. This CDR3 is CASSFSPGQRLVGANVLTF. The DNA of the CDR3 is TGCGCCAGCAGCTTCTCTCCGGGACAGAGGTTGGTGGGGGCCAACGTCCTGACTTTC.

This clonotype occurred once. Just one base apart from a much larger clone, this may be a read error. This chain links TRBV20-1 with TRBJ2-4; tentative D call: TRBD1 (5 bases). CDR1 is DFQATT, CDR2 SNEGSKA, per germline (reference sequence). The CDR3 length is 12 residues. This CDR3 reads CSASSGHNIRYF. DNA of the CDR3: TGCAGTGCTAGTTCAGGGCACAACATTCGGTACTTC.

This clonotype was observed many times. DNA of the CDR3: TGTGCCAGCACCCCCTTGGGACTAGCCGCCTACGAGCAGTACTTC. Translation: CASTPLGLAAYEQYF. This sequence joins TRBV28 and TRBJ2-7; 9 nucleotides align to TRBD2. Per the germline V gene, CDR1 is MDHEN and CDR2 is SYDVKM. Trimming removed 7 bases from V and 2 bases from J; junction bases left unmatched: 9. The CDR3 extends over 15 amino acids.

The chain carries TRBV20-1 and TRBJ2-5; TRBD2 matches at 10 bases. Germline loops: CDR1 DFQATT, CDR2 SNEGSKA (reference sequence). V dropped 1 base and J dropped 5; count of bases not matched to a gene: 7. CDR3 size: 15 residues. Here the CDR3 DNA reads TGCAGTGCTAGAGTGTCTAGCGGGAGTAAGGAGACCCAGTACTTC. It specifies CSARVSSGSKETQYF.

This clonotype was seen many times. The chain links TRBV10-3 to TRBJ1-2; tentative D call: TRBD1 (6 bases). The CDR3 is 13 amino acids. With 10 bases removed from V and 6 bases from J, the gap between germline ends came to 18 bases. CDR1 is ENHRY, CDR2 SYGVKD, per germline. DNA of the CDR3: TGTGCCACGAAGGGGGGGACGATAGATGGCTACACCTTC. Residues: CATKGGTIDGYTF.

This clonotype was seen ten or more times. V is TRBV24-1 and J is TRBJ2-3; 7 nucleotides align to TRBD1. There are 15 residues in the CDR3. Trimming took 5 bases from V and 2 from J; bases not matched to a gene: 6. Germline CDR1 and CDR2: KGHDR and SFDVKD. CDR3: CATSAGTAFTDTQYF. CDR3 DNA sequence: TGTGCCACCAGTGCCGGGACAGCATTCACAGATACGCAGTATTTT.

This clonotype was found many times. The chain carries TRBV12-3 or TRBV12-4 and TRBJ2-2, with 9 bases matching TRBD1. The V gene end was trimmed by 5 bases and the J gene end by 1 base; junction bases not matched to a gene: 2. The CDR3 runs 15 residues. CDR3 DNA sequence: TGTGCCAGCAGTCGGGGACAGGGGAACACCGGGGAGCTGTTTTTT. Translated: CASSRGQGNTGELFF.

At least ten counts were recorded for this clonotype. The DNA of the CDR3 is TGTGCCAGCAGTTACTCGATAGGCAGGGGGCCTGGGGCCAACGTCCTGACTTTC. This gives the protein CASSYSIGRGPGANVLTF. The chain employs TRBV6-5 and TRBJ2-6; 8 bases are a match to TRBD1. Trimming removed 0 bases from V and 2 bases from J; junction bases left unmatched: 6. This CDR3 has 18 residues. Germline V gene lookup returns CDR1 MNHEY and CDR2 SVGAGI.

The table lists this clonotype with many counts. The chain employs TRBV20-1 and TRBJ1-4, with D unclear. Per germline, CDR1 DFQATT and CDR2 SNEGSKA (reference sequence). CDR3 length equals 13 residues. Trimming took off 3 bases at V and 8 bases at J, with 13 bases between the two ends. CDR3 DNA sequence: TGCAGTGCTAGTAGAAATGGTGACGAAAAACTGTTTTTT. This sequence encodes CSASRNGDEKLFF.

Comments on this clonotype: This may be a read error, as it is one base from a much larger clone. The V and J genes are TRBV7-9 and TRBJ1-2; D is undetermined. V shed 8 bases and J shed 4 bases, with 14 bases lying between them. Germline V gives CDR1 SEHNR, CDR2 FQNEAQ (reference sequence). This CDR3 is built from 13 residues. The CDR3, as DNA: TGTGCCAGCGGACGAGAAGAGATCTATGGCTACACCTTC. Its translation: CASGREEIYGYTF. The complete variable domain, with remaining parts taken from reference TRBV7-9 and TRBJ1-2, reads DTGVSQNPRHKITKRGQNVTFRCDPISEHNRLYWYRQTLGQGPEFLTYFQNEAQLEKSRLLSDRFSAERPKGSFSTLEIQRTEQGDSAMYLCASGREEIYGYTFGSGTRLTVV.

This clonotype was picked up many times. This sequence joins TRBV5-6 and TRBJ2-1; D possibly corresponds to TRBD1 (6 bases). CDR3 length: 16 residues. Germline values: CDR1 SGHDT, CDR2 YYEEEE. Trimming cost V 2 bases and J 4 bases, with 16 bases left between them. Here the CDR3 reads CASSLPRIQGYNEQFF. The CDR3 DNA is TGTGCCAGCAGCTTACCGCGTATACAGGGTTACAATGAGCAGTTCTTC. Full variable domain (remainder filled in from reference TRBV5-6 and TRBJ2-1): DAGVTQSPTHLIKTRGQQVTLRCSPKSGHDTVSWYQQALGQGPQFIFQYYEEEERQRGNFPDRFSGHQFPNYSSELNVNALLLGDSALYLCASSLPRIQGYNEQFFGPGTRLTVL.

In its sample, this clonotype was seen many times. This chain joins TRBV7-2 and TRBJ1-6; D remains unclear. The CDR3 loop spans 15 amino acids. CDR1 and CDR2 from the germline V gene are SGHTA and FQGNSA. V was shortened by 1 base and J by 9 bases, with 13 bases between the two germline ends. The CDR3 coding sequence is TGTGCCAGCAGCTTAGTTGTCCGAGGGAGTTCACCCCTCCACTTT. This encodes CASSLVVRGSSPLHF.

There are many counts of this clonotype. The chain has TRBV20-1 and TRBJ1-1; D gene unclear. Germline V gives CDR1 DFQATT, CDR2 SNEGSKA (reference sequence). Deletions cut 4 bases from V and 3 bases from J, with 12 bases between. The CDR3 has 13 residues. This CDR3 is CSAKVRRDTEAFF. CDR3 DNA: TGCAGTGCTAAGGTACGCCGGGACACTGAAGCTTTCTTT.

This clonotype was found a few times. The chain links TRBV5-1 to TRBJ2-2, with 12 nucleotides matching TRBD2. The germline gives CDR1 SGHRS, CDR2 YFSETQ. The CDR3 loop spans 16 amino acids. The J segment lost 0 bases and the V segment lost 9 bases, leaving 6 bases of the junction unmatched. CDR3 protein: CAIRTSGNPNTGELFF. CDR3 nucleotides: TGCGCCATCAGGACTAGCGGGAATCCGAACACCGGGGAGCTGTTTTTT.

In this sample, this clonotype turned up many times. This rearrangement joins TRBV24-1 to TRBJ2-1; 8 bases agree with TRBD2. After removal of 3 bases from V and 7 bases from J, the junction contained 7 bases not matched to a gene. This CDR3 is built from 15 residues. Germline V gene data show CDR1 as KGHDR and CDR2 as SFDVKD. Written as DNA, the CDR3 is TGTGCCACCAGTGATGCAGCGGGGGCGACGAATGAGCAGTTCTTC. It encodes CATSDAAGATNEQFF.

This chain joins TRBV5-1 and TRBJ2-7; D may be TRBD2 (6 bases). This CDR3 comprises 15 residues. The ends were cut back, 5 bases at V and 4 bases at J, with 19 bases in the middle. The V gene's germline CDR1 is SGHRS and CDR2 YFSETQ. The CDR3 nucleotides are TGCGCCAGCAGAATCCAGGAGGGCCGGGATTACGAGCAGTACTTC. Its protein product is CASRIQEGRDYEQYF.

This clonotype was seen repeatedly, ten times or more. The J gene is TRBJ2-5, the V gene TRBV5-4, with TRBD2 identical over 7 bases. The ends lost 4 bases at V and 0 bases at J; junction bases unmatched: 6. Germline values: CDR1 SGHNT, CDR2 YYREEE (reference sequence). The CDR3 contains 15 residues. The CDR3, as DNA: TGTGCCAGCAGCAGGGGCGGGAGTCACCAAGAGACCCAGTACTTC. It encodes CASSRGGSHQETQYF.